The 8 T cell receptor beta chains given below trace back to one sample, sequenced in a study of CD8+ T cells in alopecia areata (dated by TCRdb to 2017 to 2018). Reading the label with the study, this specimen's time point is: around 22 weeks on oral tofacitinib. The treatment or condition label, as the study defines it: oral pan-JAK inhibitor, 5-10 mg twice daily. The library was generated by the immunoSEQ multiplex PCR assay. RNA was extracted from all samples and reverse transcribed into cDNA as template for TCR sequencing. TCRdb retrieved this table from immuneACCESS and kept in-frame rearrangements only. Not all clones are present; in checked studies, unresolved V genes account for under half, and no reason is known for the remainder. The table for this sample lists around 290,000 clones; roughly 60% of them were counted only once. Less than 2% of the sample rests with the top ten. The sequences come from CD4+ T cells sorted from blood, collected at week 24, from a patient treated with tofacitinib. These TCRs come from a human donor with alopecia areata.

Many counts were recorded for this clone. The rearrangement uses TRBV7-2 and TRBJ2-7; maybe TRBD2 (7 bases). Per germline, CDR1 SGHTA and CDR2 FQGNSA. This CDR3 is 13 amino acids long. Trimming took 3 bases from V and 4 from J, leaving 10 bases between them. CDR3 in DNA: TGTGCCAGCAGCTTGCGGGGGCCTTACGAGCAGTACTTC. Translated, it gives CASSLRGPYEQYF. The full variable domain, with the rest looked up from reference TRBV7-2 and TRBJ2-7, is GAGVSQSPSNKVTEKGKDVELRCDPISGHTALYWYRQSLGQGLEFLIYFQGNSAPDKSGLPSDRFSAERTGGSVSTLTIQRTQQEDSAVYLCASSLRGPYEQYFGPGTRLTVT.

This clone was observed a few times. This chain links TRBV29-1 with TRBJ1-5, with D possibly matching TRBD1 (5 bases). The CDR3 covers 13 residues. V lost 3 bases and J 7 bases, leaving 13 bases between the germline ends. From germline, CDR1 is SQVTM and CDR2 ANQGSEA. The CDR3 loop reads CSVEAREGQPQHF. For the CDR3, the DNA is TGCAGCGTTGAGGCCAGGGAGGGACAGCCCCAGCATTTT.

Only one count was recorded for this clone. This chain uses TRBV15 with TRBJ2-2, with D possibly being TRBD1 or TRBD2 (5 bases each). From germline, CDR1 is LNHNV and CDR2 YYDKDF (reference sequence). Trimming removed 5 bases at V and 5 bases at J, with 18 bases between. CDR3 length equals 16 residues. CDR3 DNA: TGTGCCACCAGCCCTCCGGGACGGGCGATGACCGGGGAGCTGTTTTTT. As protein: CATSPPGRAMTGELFF. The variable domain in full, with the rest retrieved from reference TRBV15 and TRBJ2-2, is DAMVIQNPRYQVTQFGKPVTLSCSQTLNHNVMYWYQQKSSQAPKLLFHYYDKDFNNEADTPDNFQSRRPNTSFCFLDIRSPGLGDTAMYLCATSPPGRAMTGELFFGEGSRLTVL.

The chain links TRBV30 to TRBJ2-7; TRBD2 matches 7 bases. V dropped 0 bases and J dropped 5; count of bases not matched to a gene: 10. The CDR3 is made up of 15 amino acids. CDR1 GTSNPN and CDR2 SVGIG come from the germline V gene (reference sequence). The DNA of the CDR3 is TGTGCCTGGAGTGTACCCGGGACTACCCTTAACGAGCAGTACTTC. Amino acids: CAWSVPGTTLNEQYF.

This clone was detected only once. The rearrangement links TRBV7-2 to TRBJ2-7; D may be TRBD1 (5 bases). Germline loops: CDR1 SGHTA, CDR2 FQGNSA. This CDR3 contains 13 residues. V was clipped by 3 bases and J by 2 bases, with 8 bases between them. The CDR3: CASSFSRAYEQYF. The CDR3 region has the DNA TGTGCCAGCAGCTTCTCCAGGGCCTACGAGCAGTACTTC.

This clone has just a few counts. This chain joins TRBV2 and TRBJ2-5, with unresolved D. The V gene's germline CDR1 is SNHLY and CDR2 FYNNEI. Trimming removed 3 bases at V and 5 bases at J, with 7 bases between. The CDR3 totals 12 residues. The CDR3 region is CASSELRETQYF. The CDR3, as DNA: TGTGCCAGCAGTGAGCTAAGGGAGACCCAGTACTTC.

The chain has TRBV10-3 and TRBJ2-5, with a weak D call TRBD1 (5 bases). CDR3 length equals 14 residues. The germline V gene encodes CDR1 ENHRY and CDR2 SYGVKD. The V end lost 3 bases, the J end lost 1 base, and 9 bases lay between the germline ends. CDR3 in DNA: TGTGCCATCAGTGACTCCCAGGGCCAAGAGACCCAGTACTTC. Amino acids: CAISDSQGQETQYF.

CDR3 nucleotide sequence: TGCAGCGTTGTTCCGGGACAGCTCACAGATACGCAGTATTTT. As protein: CSVVPGQLTDTQYF. The chain employs TRBV29-1 and TRBJ2-3, with 7 bases aligning to TRBD1. Germline V gives CDR1 SQVTM, CDR2 ANQGSEA. V shed 4 bases and J 2 bases; nucleotides not matched to a gene: 6. This CDR3 contains 14 residues.